This T cell receptor beta chain was obtained from a study of blood T cells in healthy people across ages. Concerning this clonotype: Its target is not known.

Study results and caveats: The recorded TCR beta diversity per million T cells decreased in a roughly linear manner with age. PBMCs that were unsorted prevented a conclusive naive versus antigen-experienced comparison.

The V and J ends lost 6 bases and 0 bases respectively, with 12 bases between them. This CDR3 is built from 14 residues. CDR1 SGHTA and CDR2 FQGNSA come from the germline V gene. A sample-barcoded 5' primer and a J-beta primer mix were used in a second PCR of about 7 to 12 cycles. TCRdb ran MiXCR on the 5' RACE reads and lists one entry per CDR3 protein. This table has hundreds of thousands of distinct CDR3 sequences, more than 20% appearing once. Separately, the same data were catalogued under a study of T cells of mothers and their children. That paper notes: The search for persistent microchimeric T cell clones detected none.

This TCR was sampled from a boy aged 5-17 years in good health. The sample taken for sequencing was blood. This sequence joins TRBV7-2 and TRBJ2-7; tentative D call: TRBD1 (5 bases). The CDR3 DNA follows: TGTGCCAGCAGGGTGGGGCAGGCCTCCTACGAGCAGTACTTC. This codes for CASRVGQASYEQYF.